These 13 T cell receptor beta chains originate from one sample sequenced in a study of T cells after yellow fever vaccination (dated by TCRdb to the late 2010s). Taken with the paper, the label for treatment or condition translates to: live attenuated yellow fever vaccine strain. Library prep was done by 5' RACE. The run used an Illumina HiSeq 2500. TCRdb reanalyzed the raw reads on its own, using fastp at Q25 for trimming and MiXCR for clone calling, and kept in-frame beta chains. All rows with the same CDR3 protein become a single entry with the most common DNA and genes. The sample profile shows about 73,000 distinct CDR3 sequences; 7.7% of them were found once. Of the sample, about 40% is held by the ten largest clones. The sample here was CD8+ T cells sorted from PBMCs, taken on the day of the yellow fever booster vaccination. The origin of the receptors is a man in his thirties or forties who received the YFV17D yellow fever vaccine.

This clonotype was picked up many times. The genes are TRBV20-1 and TRBJ2-7, with D perhaps matching TRBD2 (5 bases). Germline values: CDR1 DFQATT, CDR2 SNEGSKA (reference sequence). The CDR3 totals 13 residues. Trimming shortened V by 1 base and J by 5 bases, and 12 bases separated the two germline ends. The CDR3 region is CSARVGNDHEQYF. In nucleotides, the CDR3 is TGCAGTGCTAGAGTCGGGAACGACCACGAGCAGTACTTC.

The V gene is TRBV29-1, the J gene TRBJ2-1; 8 bases are shared with TRBD2. V gave up 5 bases and J gave up 0 bases; unmatched junction bases: 6. From germline, CDR1 is SQVTM and CDR2 ANQGSEA. The CDR3 contains 15 residues. CDR3 bases: TGCAGCGTTCAGACTAGCGAGAACTCCTACAATGAGCAGTTCTTC. This sequence encodes CSVQTSENSYNEQFF.

The gene calls are TRBV20-1 and TRBJ2-2; 8 bases are shared with TRBD1. V gave up 3 bases and J gave up 5 bases; unmatched junction bases: 11. The CDR3 has 16 residues. Germline V gene lookup returns CDR1 DFQATT and CDR2 SNEGSKA (reference sequence). The CDR3 is CSARDSQRQGTGELFF. For the CDR3, the DNA is TGCAGTGCTAGGGACTCGCAGCGACAGGGGACCGGGGAGCTGTTTTTT.

This clonotype has more than one count but fewer than ten. In DNA, the CDR3 is TGTGCCAGCAGTGAGGGGGGGATCTCCACAGATACGCAGTATTTT. Protein product: CASSEGGISTDTQYF. The chain combines TRBV9 with TRBJ2-3, with a weak D call TRBD2 (7 bases). Germline V lookup: CDR1 SGDLS, CDR2 YYNGEE. Trimming left V 5 bases short and J 2 bases short, with 15 bases between. The CDR3 length is 15 residues.

The table lists this clonotype with many counts. This rearrangement joins TRBV29-1 to TRBJ2-7; unclear D gene. V was shortened by 2 bases and J by 3 bases, with 11 bases between the two germline ends. This CDR3 region has 13 residues. Germline CDR1 is SQVTM and CDR2 is ANQGSEA. In DNA form, the CDR3 reads TGCAGCGTTGAAACCAGGATCGGCTACGAGCAGTACTTC. Its protein product is CSVETRIGYEQYF.

This clonotype was seen only a few times. The J gene is TRBJ2-1, the V gene TRBV6-2 or TRBV6-3; the D gene is possibly TRBD2 (6 bases). Per the germline V gene, CDR1 is MNHEY and CDR2 is SVGEGT. This CDR3 contains 16 residues. Trimming shortened V by 6 bases and J by 8 bases, and 23 bases separated the two germline ends. CDR3 sequence reads: CASRRPSSVTSHEQFF. The CDR3 DNA is TGTGCCAGCAGACGCCCGTCTAGCGTCACGTCACATGAGCAGTTCTTC.

This clonotype was found a few times. CDR3 amino acids: CASSQDIPPGTRETQYF. The CDR3 DNA sequence: TGTGCCAGCAGCCAAGATATACCACCCGGGACTCGAGAGACCCAGTACTTC. The V gene is TRBV3-1, the J gene TRBJ2-5; perhaps TRBD2 as D (6 bases). CDR1 is LGHDT, CDR2 YNNKEL, per germline (reference sequence). With 0 bases removed from V and 4 bases from J, the gap between germline ends came to 18 bases. The CDR3 totals 17 residues.

This clonotype showed up just a few times. The J gene is TRBJ1-2, the V gene TRBV20-1; the D is unclear. CDR1 is DFQATT and CDR2 is SNEGSKA in the germline V gene (reference sequence). This CDR3 is 13 amino acids long. Trimming stripped 4 bases from V and 8 bases from J, with 17 bases between. The chain's CDR3 is CSAIAAGSLGYTF. The CDR3 DNA reads TGCAGTGCTATCGCGGCGGGAAGCTTGGGCTACACCTTC.

This chain uses TRBV6-1 with TRBJ2-1; D perhaps matches TRBD2 (6 bases). V was clipped by 8 bases and J by 9 bases, with 17 bases between them. There are 13 residues in the CDR3. Per the germline V gene, CDR1 is MNHNS and CDR2 is SASEGT. The CDR3 loop is CASLGSLGGEQFF. DNA for the CDR3: TGTGCCAGCCTCGGGAGTTTGGGGGGTGAGCAGTTCTTC.

This clonotype was detected many times. The chain joins TRBV29-1 to TRBJ2-1, with TRBD1 matching over 7 bases. The CDR3 extends over 15 amino acids. Per germline, CDR1 SQVTM and CDR2 ANQGSEA. V trimming: 6 bases; J trimming: 5 bases; junction bases outside the gene matches: 13. The CDR3 reads CSVRQGGGYDNEQFF. Here the CDR3 DNA reads TGCAGCGTCCGACAGGGTGGGGGTTATGACAATGAGCAGTTCTTC.

The gene calls are TRBV2 and TRBJ2-7, with a weak D call TRBD2 (5 bases). The CDR3 has 14 amino acids. Germline V gene sequence: CDR1 SNHLY, CDR2 FYNNEI. Trimming removed 8 bases from V and 4 bases from J, with 18 bases in between. The DNA of the CDR3 is TGTGCCAGCGTCGGGGTCCGAATAAATTACGAGCAGTACTTC. It translates to CASVGVRINYEQYF.

Notes on this clonotype: With a much larger clone just one base away, this may be a read error. The V and J genes are TRBV14 and TRBJ2-5; TRBD2 matches at 8 bases. In germline, CDR1 is SGHDN, CDR2 FVKESK. The CDR3 is made up of 18 amino acids. The V and J ends lost 0 bases and 5 bases, in that order; junction bases with no gene match: 14. The CDR3 protein is CASSQDALWAGGDETQYF. CDR3 DNA sequence: TGTGCCAGCAGCCAAGATGCCCTCTGGGCGGGAGGAGACGAGACCCAGTACTTC.

This clonotype came up a few times. CDR3: CASSQDRVEETQYF. DNA of the CDR3: TGTGCCAGCAGCCAAGACAGGGTGGAGGAGACCCAGTACTTC. The rearrangement links TRBV3-1 to TRBJ2-5; tentative D call: TRBD1 (5 bases). The CDR3 totals 14 residues. V gave up 0 bases and J gave up 5 bases, with 10 bases separating them. The germline gives CDR1 LGHDT, CDR2 YNNKEL (reference sequence).